This T cell receptor (beta chain) was captured in a study of blood T cell repertoires in COVID-19. Study-level information: Samples came from the United States, Italy and Spain, spanning acute and convalescent COVID-19. The analysed material was cDNA or gDNA that came from T cells, B-cell-depleted T cells, or PBMCs.

Trimming left V 10 bases short and J 10 bases short, with 22 bases between. Germline V gene sequence: CDR1 LNHDA, CDR2 SQIVND (reference sequence). The CDR3 is 13 residues long. In the study's own analysis: Reference gene primer amplification gave nucleated cell count estimates. The assay was immunoSEQ multiplex PCR, and TCRdb's table has in-frame clones only and misses some. V, J and clone size are those of that table, while D and trimming were read from the DNA. Here the sample spans over 65,000 clones, roughly 82% being singletons. The chain couples TRBV19 to TRBJ1-2; D is possibly TRBD1 (6 bases). Sequenced sample: peripheral blood. This receptor was identified in an elderly man with active COVID-19. CDR3 in amino acids: CAIEQGFALDYTF. The CDR3 DNA is TGTGCCATTGAACAGGGATTTGCTTTAGACTACACCTTC.